The 6 T cell receptor beta chains below come from one sample, sequenced in a study of post-analysis software for immune sequencing data. Researchers reported that TCR beta cDNA libraries carried unique molecular identifiers. MiXCR, applied by TCRdb to the PCR reads, yields one record per CDR3 protein. The sample holds 350,000 to 450,000 distinct CDR3 sequences, roughly 40% seen once. Study-wide results and limits: TRBV5-6, TRBV5-1 and TRBV20-1 belonged to a set of roughly 5 TRBV segments that were more frequent in patients than controls.

No antigen has been identified for these receptors. Specimen: blood. Receptors originate from a girl under 10 years old with multiple sclerosis.

The CDR3 spells CSVEDEDGDHNEQFF. The CDR3 DNA reads TGCAGCGTTGAAGACGAAGACGGGGATCACAATGAGCAGTTCTTC. The chain joins TRBV29-1 to TRBJ2-1; a weak D match, TRBD2 (5 bases). V lost 0 bases and J lost 5, with 14 bases in between. There are 15 residues in the CDR3. Germline values: CDR1 SQVTM, CDR2 ANQGSEA.

V and J are TRBV7-8 and TRBJ2-7; tentative D call: TRBD2 (6 bases). The germline V gene has CDR1 SGHVS and CDR2 FQNEAQ. Trimming shortened V by 5 bases and J by 6 bases, and 14 bases separated the two germline ends. This CDR3 is built from 13 residues. CDR3 in DNA: TGTGCCAGCAGCCGACTAGGGTTAGGCGAGCAGTACTTC. This encodes CASSRLGLGEQYF.

V and J are TRBV7-2 and TRBJ2-3, with 7 bases aligning to TRBD2. The length of the CDR3 is 14 residues. V shed 3 bases, J shed 6 bases, and the junction held 6 bases outside the gene matches. CDR1 is SGHTA and CDR2 is FQGNSA in the germline V gene. The CDR3 loop reads CASSLNGGIDTQYF. The CDR3 DNA sequence: TGTGCCAGCAGCTTGAACGGGGGGATTGATACGCAGTATTTT.

This clonotype was detected ten times or more. J is TRBJ1-1 and V is TRBV29-1; D is undetermined. The V end was cut by 3 bases, the J end by 1 base, with 3 bases between. The CDR3 runs 11 residues. Germline lookup yields CDR1 SQVTM and CDR2 ANQGSEA. CDR3 DNA: TGCAGCGTTGACAGGAACACTGAAGCTTTCTTT. Protein sequence: CSVDRNTEAFF.

This chain links TRBV20-1 with TRBJ2-3; possible D gene TRBD2, 6 bases. Germline V gene lookup returns CDR1 DFQATT and CDR2 SNEGSKA (reference sequence). V was shortened by 5 bases and J by 7 bases, with 16 bases between the two germline ends. This CDR3 contains 13 residues. The CDR3 spells CSARPSARNTQYF. CDR3 nucleotides: TGCAGTGCTCGACCTAGCGCCCGAAATACGCAGTATTTT.

This chain connects TRBV5-1 to TRBJ2-7; 10 positions match TRBD1. V was clipped by 3 bases and J by 6 bases; unmatched bases: 6. The CDR3 loop spans 14 amino acids. Germline V gene sequence: CDR1 SGHRS, CDR2 YFSETQ. CDR3 nucleotides: TGCGCCAGCAGCTCCGGGACAGGGGAGGCCGAGCAGTACTTC. Encoded protein: CASSSGTGEAEQYF.